A few counts support the clone carrying this TCR beta chain. Its antigen is still unknown. TCRdb keeps only in-frame clones here, not all; method: immunoSEQ multiplex PCR. The table shows some 9,200 clones, with about 72% occurring only once. CD3+CD4+ and CD3+CD8+ cells were FACS-sorted from thawed unstimulated PBMCs. This sample is drawn from a study of T cell clones after liver transplantation. Overall study findings and caveats: These preliminary findings come from unstandardized post-transplant sampling times.

This sample comprised CD8+ T cells from blood, obtained at the roughly 16-month timepoint. The TCR sequence derives from a human patient who received a liver transplant. Some T cells may be the graft donor's.

The CDR3 here is CASSDSAGGNNEQFF. The CDR3 nucleotides read TGTGCCAGCAGTGACTCGGCGGGAGGGAACAATGAGCAGTTCTTC. The rearrangement links TRBV6-4 to TRBJ2-1; 9 bases agree with TRBD2. Germline loops: CDR1 MRHNA, CDR2 SNTAGT. The CDR3 is 15 amino acids. With 0 bases clipped from V and 5 bases from J, the junction kept 2 bases outside the gene matches.